The present entry profiles one T cell receptor (beta chain) with its context. This CDR3 has 14 residues. Germline V gene sequence: CDR1 SGHVS, CDR2 FQNEAQ. The junction had 9 bases not matched to a gene; V was cut back by 5 bases and J by 8 bases. The table came from immunoSEQ multiplex PCR; TCRdb's copy has only in-frame clones and leaves some out. The sample records 260,000 or so clones, roughly four fifths being singletons. This record comes from a study of blood T cell repertoires in COVID-19. The source of this sequence is a woman aged 40-49 years who had been exposed to COVID-19. The genes are TRBV7-8 and TRBJ1-5; 7 nucleotides align to TRBD1. Sequenced input: PBMCs or T cells enriched from blood (not recorded which). As DNA, the CDR3 is TGTGCCAGCAGCCCTCGACAGGGTTACGAGCCCCAGCATTTT. This codes for CASSPRQGYEPQHF.